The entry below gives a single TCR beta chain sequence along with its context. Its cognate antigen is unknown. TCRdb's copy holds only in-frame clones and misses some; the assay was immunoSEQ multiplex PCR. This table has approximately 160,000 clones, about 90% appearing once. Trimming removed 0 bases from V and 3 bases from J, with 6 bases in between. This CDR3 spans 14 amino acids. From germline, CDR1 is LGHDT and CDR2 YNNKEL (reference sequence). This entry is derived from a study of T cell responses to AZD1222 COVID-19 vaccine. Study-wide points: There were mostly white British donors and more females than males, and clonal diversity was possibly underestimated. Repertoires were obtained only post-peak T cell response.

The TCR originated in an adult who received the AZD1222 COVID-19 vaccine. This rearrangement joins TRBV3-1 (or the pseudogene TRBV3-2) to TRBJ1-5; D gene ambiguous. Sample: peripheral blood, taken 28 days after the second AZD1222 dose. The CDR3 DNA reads TGTGCCAGCAGCCAAGATCTAGTCAATCAGCCCCAGCATTTT. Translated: CASSQDLVNQPQHF.